This TCR beta chain was obtained from a study of metastatic and nonmetastatic thyroid tumors. Study-level background: Repertoire comparison spanned blood and tumor or nodule tissue of malignant and benign thyroid patients.

Germline CDR1 and CDR2: LNHDA and SQIVND (reference sequence). The CDR3 has 14 amino acids. This clone was recorded many times. Its antigen is as yet unknown. A read error is possible here, since a much larger clone lies one base away. Under the authors' procedure: CDR3 differences across clinicopathological groups were used to build a distant-metastasis classifier for papillary thyroid cancer. TCRdb redid the clone calls on the PCR reads using MiXCR. The V and J calls shown here were made by TCRdb, not taken from the authors' results. The sample consists of tens of thousands of clones, roughly 13% of them appearing once. Patients underwent thyroid surgery, and none had received any treatment before it. Study observations and caveats: Significantly greater TCR beta diversity was reportedly found in malignant thyroid tumors than in benign nodules (in blood and tumor).

The clonotype originates from a female donor with papillary thyroid cancer or a benign thyroid nodule (not recorded which). Some clones in this sample may be carry-over from other donors' samples. The V and J genes are TRBV19 and TRBJ2-1, with 7 positions matching TRBD2. The sequencing sample was made of blood. CDR3 coding DNA: TGTGCCAGTAGTATAGATGGAGGGAGGGGTGAGCAGCTCTTC. It translates to CASSIDGGRGEQLF. The full variable domain, rest sourced from reference TRBV19 and TRBJ2-1, is DGGITQSPKYLFRKEGQNVTLSCEQNLNHDAMYWYRQDPGQGLRLIYYSQIVNDFQKGDIAEGYSVSREKKESFPLTVTSAQKNPTAFYLCASSIDGGRGEQLFGPGTRLTVL.